This T cell receptor beta chain stems from a study of radiotherapy plus CTLA-4 blockade in lung cancer. Study results and caveats: With interferon-beta, early dynamics of blood T cell clones were reported to best predict response.

Assay: immunoSEQ multiplex PCR; the TCRdb copy retains only in-frame clones and omits some. The sample includes around 45,000 clones, 70% to 75% of them seen just once. Of note for this clone: No antigen is known for it.

Receiving focal radiation plus CTLA-4 blockade with ipilimumab were patients who had chemo-refractory metastatic non-small-cell lung cancer. Germline-derived CDR1 and CDR2 are MNHEY and SMNVEV (reference sequence). This CDR3 is built from 15 residues. With 3 bases clipped from V and 2 bases from J, the junction kept 5 bases outside the gene matches. The chain links TRBV27 to TRBJ2-5, with TRBD1 identical over 8 bases. The source material was peripheral blood, sampled from a patient treated with radiotherapy plus ipilimumab. The clonotype originates from a human donor with non-small cell lung cancer who had a complete response to radiotherapy plus ipilimumab. CDR3: CASSFWGQAQETQYF. CDR3 bases: TGTGCCAGCAGTTTTTGGGGACAGGCACAAGAGACCCAGTACTTC.